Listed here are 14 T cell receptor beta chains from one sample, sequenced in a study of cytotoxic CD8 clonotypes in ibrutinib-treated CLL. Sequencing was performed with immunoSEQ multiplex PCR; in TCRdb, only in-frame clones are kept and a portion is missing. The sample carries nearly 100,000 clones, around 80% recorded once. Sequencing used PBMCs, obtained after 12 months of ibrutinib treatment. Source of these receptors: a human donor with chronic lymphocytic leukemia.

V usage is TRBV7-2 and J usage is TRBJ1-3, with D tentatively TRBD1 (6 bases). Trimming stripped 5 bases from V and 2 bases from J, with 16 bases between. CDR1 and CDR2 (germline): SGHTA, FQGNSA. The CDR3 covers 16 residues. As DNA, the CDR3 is TGTGCCAGCAGCCCCGGCCGGGGGGCTACTGGAAACACCATATATTTT. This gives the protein CASSPGRGATGNTIYF.

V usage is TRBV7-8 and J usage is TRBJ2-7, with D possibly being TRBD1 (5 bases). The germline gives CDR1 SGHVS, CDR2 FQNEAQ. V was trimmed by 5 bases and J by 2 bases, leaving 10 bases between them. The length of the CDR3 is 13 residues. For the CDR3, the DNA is TGTGCCAGCAGCCACCCACAGGCCTACGAGCAGTACTTC. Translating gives CASSHPQAYEQYF.

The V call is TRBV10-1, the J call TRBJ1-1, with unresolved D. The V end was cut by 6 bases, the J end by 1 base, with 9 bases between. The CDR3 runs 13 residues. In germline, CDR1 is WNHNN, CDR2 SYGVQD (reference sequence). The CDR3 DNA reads TGCGCCAGCAGCCAACTAACGAACACTGAAGCTTTCTTT. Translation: CASSQLTNTEAFF.

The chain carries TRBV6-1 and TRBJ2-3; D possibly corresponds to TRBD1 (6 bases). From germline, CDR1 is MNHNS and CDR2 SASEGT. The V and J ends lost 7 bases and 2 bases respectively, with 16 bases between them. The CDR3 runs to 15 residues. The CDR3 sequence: CASTEGGWVTDTQYF. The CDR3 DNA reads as TGTGCCAGCACCGAAGGGGGATGGGTCACAGATACGCAGTATTTT.

CDR3 coding DNA: TGTGCCAGCGGAGTCTCTGGGGCCAACGTCCTGACTTTC. The encoded protein is CASGVSGANVLTF. V is TRBV28 and J is TRBJ2-6; D is unresolved. Trimming shortened V by 8 bases and J by 0 bases, and 5 bases separated the two germline ends. Germline lookup yields CDR1 MDHEN and CDR2 SYDVKM. This CDR3 region has 13 residues.

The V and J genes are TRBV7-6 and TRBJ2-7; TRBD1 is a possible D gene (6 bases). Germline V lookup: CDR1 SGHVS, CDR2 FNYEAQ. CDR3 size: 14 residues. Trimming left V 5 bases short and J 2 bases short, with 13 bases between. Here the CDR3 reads CASSIRDTTYEQYF. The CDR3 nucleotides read TGTGCCAGCAGCATCCGGGACACCACCTACGAGCAGTACTTC. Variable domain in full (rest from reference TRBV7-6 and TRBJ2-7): GAGVSQSPRYKVTKRGQDVALRCDPISGHVSLYWYRQALGQGPEFLTYFNYEAQQDKSGLPNDRFSAERPEGSISTLTIQRTEQRDSAMYRCASSIRDTTYEQYFGPGTRLTVT.

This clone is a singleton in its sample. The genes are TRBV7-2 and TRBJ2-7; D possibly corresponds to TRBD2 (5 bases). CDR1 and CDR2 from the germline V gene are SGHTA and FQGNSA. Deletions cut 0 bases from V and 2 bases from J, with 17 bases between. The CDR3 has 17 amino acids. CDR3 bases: TGTGCCAGCAGCTTAGCCACCGCGGGCAAAACTGCCTACGAGCAGTACTTC. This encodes CASSLATAGKTAYEQYF.

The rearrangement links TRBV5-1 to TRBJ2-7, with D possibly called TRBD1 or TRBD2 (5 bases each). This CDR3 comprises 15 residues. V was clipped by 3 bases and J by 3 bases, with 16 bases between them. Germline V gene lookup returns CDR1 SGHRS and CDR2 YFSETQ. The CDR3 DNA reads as TGCGCCAGCAGCTCTTGGGACCCACAGGTCTACGAGCAGTACTTC. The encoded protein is CASSSWDPQVYEQYF.

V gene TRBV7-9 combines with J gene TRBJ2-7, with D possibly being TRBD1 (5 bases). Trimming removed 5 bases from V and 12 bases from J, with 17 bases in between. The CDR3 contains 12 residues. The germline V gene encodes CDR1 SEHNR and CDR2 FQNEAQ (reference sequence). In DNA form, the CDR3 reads TGTGCCAGCAGCCCCCGAGGCAGGGTCGTGTACTTC. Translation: CASSPRGRVVYF.

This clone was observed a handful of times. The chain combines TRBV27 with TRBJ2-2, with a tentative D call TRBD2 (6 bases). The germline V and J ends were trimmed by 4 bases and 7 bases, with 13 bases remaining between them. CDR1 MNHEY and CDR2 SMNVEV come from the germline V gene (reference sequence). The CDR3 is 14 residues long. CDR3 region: CASSSGLQGGELFF. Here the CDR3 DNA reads TGTGCCAGCAGTTCGGGACTCCAGGGCGGGGAGCTGTTTTTT.

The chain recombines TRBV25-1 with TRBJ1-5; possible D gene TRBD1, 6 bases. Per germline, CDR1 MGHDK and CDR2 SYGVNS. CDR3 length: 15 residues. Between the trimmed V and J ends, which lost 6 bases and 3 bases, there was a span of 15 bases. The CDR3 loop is CASSPRGRDNQPQHF. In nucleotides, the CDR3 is TGTGCCAGCAGCCCAAGGGGGAGGGACAATCAGCCCCAGCATTTT.

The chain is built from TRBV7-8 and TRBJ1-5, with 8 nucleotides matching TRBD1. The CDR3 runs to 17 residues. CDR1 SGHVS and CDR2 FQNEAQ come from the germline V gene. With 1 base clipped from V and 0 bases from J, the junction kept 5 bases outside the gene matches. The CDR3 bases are TGTGCCAGCAGCTTAGATACAGGGGGGAATAGCAATCAGCCCCAGCATTTT. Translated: CASSLDTGGNSNQPQHF.

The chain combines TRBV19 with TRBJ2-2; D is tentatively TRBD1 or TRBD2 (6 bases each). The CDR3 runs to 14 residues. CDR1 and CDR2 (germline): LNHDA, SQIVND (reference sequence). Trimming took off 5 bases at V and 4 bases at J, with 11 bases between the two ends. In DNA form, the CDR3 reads TGTGCCAGTAGTCCCAGGGGAGGCACCGGGGAGCTGTTTTTT. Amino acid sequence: CASSPRGGTGELFF.

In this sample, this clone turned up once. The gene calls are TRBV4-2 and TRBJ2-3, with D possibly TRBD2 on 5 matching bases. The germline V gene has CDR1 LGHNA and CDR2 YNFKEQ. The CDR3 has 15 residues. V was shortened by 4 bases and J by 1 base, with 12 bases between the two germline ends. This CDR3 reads CASSPLSGGTDTQYF. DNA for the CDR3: TGTGCCAGCAGCCCCCTCAGCGGAGGCACAGATACGCAGTATTTT.